Listed below are T cell receptor beta chains from one sample, sequenced in a study of blood T cell repertoires in COVID-19. Repertoires were generated with immunoSEQ multiplex PCR, while TCRdb's copy carries only in-frame clones and drops some. The sample holds around 260,000 clones, over 70% seen once. Material: peripheral blood. Receptors were obtained from a woman in her forties who had recovered from COVID-19. CDR3s include the opening cysteine and the closing phenylalanine or tryptophan. The D gene is left open where the match is weak. A row's size may be missing; if present it is once, few, many or a size class.

v_call	d_call	j_call	clone_size	cdr3_aa	cdr3_nt
TRBV5-5	.	TRBJ2-5	.	CASSLILGTETQYF	TGTGCCAGCAGCCTAATTCTAGGCACCGAGACCCAGTACTTC
TRBV27	.	TRBJ2-1	.	CASSLLGREQFF	TGTGCCAGCAGTTTACTGGGGCGGGAGCAGTTCTTC
TRBV9	TRBD1	TRBJ2-7	.	CASSPSTGPPYEQYF	TGTGCCAGCAGCCCCTCGACAGGGCCCCCCTACGAGCAGTACTTC
TRBV5-6	.	TRBJ1-2	.	CASSPTGLSGYTF	TGTGCCAGCAGCCCAACAGGGCTGTCTGGCTACACCTTC
TRBV7-2	TRBD1	TRBJ1-1	.	CASSFPGGRGEAFF	TGTGCCAGCAGCTTCCCAGGGGGCAGAGGTGAAGCTTTCTTT
TRBV24-1	TRBD2	TRBJ2-1	.	CATSATPLAGGGSYNEQFF	TGTGCCACCAGTGCCACTCCACTAGCGGGGGGTGGATCCTACAATGAGCAGTTCTTC
TRBV13	TRBD1	TRBJ1-4	.	CASSLLGQGNEKLFF	TGTGCCAGCAGCTTATTAGGACAGGGGAATGAAAAACTGTTTTTT
TRBV29-1	.	TRBJ1-2	.	CSASPGDYGYTF	TGCAGCGCCAGCCCCGGGGACTATGGCTACACCTTC
TRBV9	.	TRBJ1-6	.	CASSKGQLNSPLHF	TGTGCCAGCAGCAAGGGGCAGCTGAATTCACCCCTCCACTTT
TRBV11-3	TRBD2	TRBJ2-1	.	CASRLASGLVANEQFF	TGTGCCAGCAGACTCGCCTCTGGACTAGTTGCCAATGAGCAGTTCTTC
TRBV4-1	.	TRBJ1-1	.	CASSRGWDTEAFF	TGCGCCAGCAGTAGGGGATGGGACACTGAAGCTTTCTTT
TRBV6-2/TRBV6-3	.	TRBJ1-1	.	CASSDQGSQDTEAFF	TGTGCCAGCAGCGATCAGGGAAGTCAGGACACTGAAGCTTTCTTT
TRBV27	.	TRBJ2-7	.	CASSRDYSYEQYF	TGTGCCAGCAGCAGGGATTACTCCTACGAGCAGTACTTC
TRBV6-5	.	TRBJ2-7	few	CASSYGGGTIYEQYF	TGTGCCAGCAGTTACGGGGGCGGGACTATTTACGAGCAGTACTTC
TRBV30	.	TRBJ1-5	.	CAWGWENSNQPQHF	TGTGCCTGGGGTTGGGAGAATAGCAATCAGCCCCAGCATTTT
TRBV10-1	TRBD1	TRBJ2-7	.	CASSDYSGQNYEQYF	TGCGCCAGCAGTGATTACTCGGGACAGAACTACGAGCAGTACTTC
TRBV19	.	TRBJ2-1	.	CASSIRVSSYNEQFF	TGTGCCAGTAGTATCAGGGTGAGCTCCTACAATGAGCAGTTCTTC
TRBV6-2/TRBV6-3	.	TRBJ1-2	once	CASSYSLQAGYTF	TGTGCCAGCAGTTACTCCTTACAGGCAGGCTACACCTTC
TRBV20-1	TRBD2	TRBJ2-2	.	CSASRTSVAGELFF	TGCAGTGCTAGTCGGACTAGCGTTGCCGGGGAGCTGTTTTTT
TRBV5-1	.	TRBJ2-1	.	CASSFLKETTGKEQFF	TGCGCCAGCAGCTTCCTCAAAGAAACTACAGGGAAGGAGCAGTTCTTC
TRBV5-5	.	TRBJ2-5	few	CASSSRETQYF	TGTGCCAGCAGCTCCCGAGAGACCCAGTACTTC
TRBV7-2	TRBD2	TRBJ2-7	.	CASGVAGISYEQYF	TGTGCCAGCGGAGTAGCGGGGATCAGCTACGAGCAGTACTTC
TRBV3-1/TRBV3-2	.	TRBJ2-7	.	CASRRRGGNEVQYF	TGTGCCAGCAGAAGGAGAGGGGGAAACGAGGTACAGTACTTC
TRBV3-1/TRBV3-2	.	TRBJ2-3	.	CASSQVVSTQYF	TGTGCCAGCAGCCAGGTAGTGAGTACGCAGTATTTT
TRBV5-1	TRBD1	TRBJ2-3	.	CASSLGQLTDTQYF	TGCGCCAGCAGTTTGGGACAGCTCACAGATACGCAGTATTTT
TRBV6-6	.	TRBJ1-3	few	CASSQRTGTGNTIYF	TGTGCCAGCAGCCAAAGAACAGGGACTGGAAACACCATATATTTT
TRBV27	.	TRBJ1-3	.	CASSLTGGEDGFSSGNTIYF	TGTGCCAGCAGTTTGACGGGAGGGGAAGACGGGTTTTCATCTGGAAACACCATATATTTT
TRBV7-9	.	TRBJ1-1	.	CASSFVAEHGEAFF	TGTGCCAGCAGCTTCGTAGCTGAGCATGGTGAAGCTTTCTTT
TRBV7-8	.	TRBJ1-2	few	CASSPSGYGYTF	TGTGCCAGCAGCCCGTCAGGCTATGGCTACACCTTC
TRBV30	TRBD1	TRBJ1-1	once	CAWSPRDRGLPEAFF	TGTGCCTGGAGTCCGAGGGACAGGGGGCTTCCTGAAGCTTTCTTT
TRBV3-1/TRBV3-2	.	TRBJ1-1	.	CASSQDRGGGEAFF	TGTGCCAGCAGCCAAGACAGGGGAGGGGGTGAAGCTTTCTTT
TRBV4-1	TRBD2	TRBJ2-5	.	CASSHGLAGGETQYF	TGCGCCAGCAGCCACGGACTAGCGGGGGGGGAGACCCAGTACTTC
TRBV7-7	.	TRBJ1-1	once	CASSPLGQFTEAFF	TGTGCCAGCAGCCCTCTCGGACAGTTCACTGAAGCTTTCTTT
TRBV6-6	.	TRBJ1-5	.	CASSYGQNNQPQHF	TGTGCCAGCAGTTACGGACAGAACAATCAGCCCCAGCATTTT
TRBV5-1	.	TRBJ2-2	.	CASSLDPARVNTGELFF	TGCGCCAGCAGCTTGGACCCCGCCCGAGTGAACACCGGGGAGCTGTTTTTT
TRBV13	.	TRBJ1-2	.	CASSFAGTDGYTF	TGTGCCAGCAGCTTCGCGGGGACCGATGGCTACACCTTC
TRBV2	TRBD1	TRBJ1-2	.	CASSYGQGVAYGYTF	TGTGCCAGCAGTTACGGACAGGGTGTTGCCTATGGCTACACCTTC
TRBV23-1	TRBD1	TRBJ1-1	.	CASTTTDRGRDTEAFF	TGCGCCAGCACCACTACGGACAGGGGGCGGGACACTGAAGCTTTCTTT
TRBV29-1	.	TRBJ1-1	.	CSAYLRVENRYTEAFF	TGCAGCGCCTACCTACGGGTGGAAAATCGGTACACTGAAGCTTTCTTT
TRBV19	TRBD1	TRBJ2-4	.	CASTPDRRKNIQYF	TGTGCCAGTACTCCGGACAGGCGCAAAAACATTCAGTACTTC
TRBV2	TRBD1	TRBJ2-3	.	CASSQIGTGSTDTQYF	TGTGCCAGCAGCCAGATCGGGACAGGGAGCACAGATACGCAGTATTTT
TRBV7-2	TRBD2	TRBJ2-1	.	CASSQLAGAYNEQFF	TGTGCCAGCAGCCAACTAGCGGGGGCATACAATGAGCAGTTCTTC
TRBV24-1	.	TRBJ2-3	.	CATSDTRVSDTQYF	TGTGCCACCAGTGACACCCGAGTTTCGGATACGCAGTATTTT
TRBV27	TRBD1	TRBJ1-2	once	CASSTPGQGDGYTF	TGTGCCAGCAGCACACCGGGACAGGGGGATGGCTACACCTTC